This T cell receptor beta chain is drawn from a study of T cell responses to AZD1222 COVID-19 vaccine. Pooled samples include second doses given at about 4 or 12 weeks. As concerns this clone: Antigen unknown.

From germline, CDR1 is SGHRS and CDR2 YFSETQ. The V end lost 0 bases, the J end lost 1 base, and 7 bases lay between the germline ends. The CDR3 contains 15 residues. TCRdb's copy holds only in-frame clones and misses some; the assay was immunoSEQ multiplex PCR. Seen here are under 90,000 clones, approximately 85% observed once, and the top ten hold roughly a tenth. Study-wide points: White British ancestry dominated among donors, who included more females, and clonal diversity was possibly underestimated. There were repertoire samples only from the period after the peak T cell response. The study identified only a handful of AZD1222 recipients as seropositive at baseline.

The specimen comprised peripheral blood, sampled 28 days after the second AZD1222 dose. The V call is TRBV5-1, the J call TRBJ2-2; D not resolved. This sequence originates from an adult who received the AZD1222 COVID-19 vaccine. In nucleotides, the CDR3 is TGCGCCAGCAGCTTGGGGTTAGGGAACACCGGGGAGCTGTTTTTT. Protein product: CASSLGLGNTGELFF.